The 29 T cell receptor beta chains given below trace back to one sample, sequenced in a study of OX40 agonist ivuxolimab in advanced cancers. The repertoire was sequenced with immunoSEQ multiplex PCR; TCRdb's copy has only in-frame clones and lacks some. The data contain about 66,000 clones, around 83% of them seen just once; the ten biggest clones take up under 2.5%. This specimen was CD4+ or CD8+ T cells sorted from blood, taken in a trial of the OX40 agonist ivuxolimab. These receptors were taken from an adult with an advanced solid tumor such as melanoma, head and neck, liver or kidney cancer.

The chain recombines TRBV28 with TRBJ2-1; 8 bases agree with TRBD1. With V trimmed by 1 base and J by 2 bases, 1 base remained unmatched. The CDR3 is made up of 15 amino acids. Germline V gene sequence: CDR1 MDHEN, CDR2 SYDVKM. This CDR3 is CASSLLQGAYNEQFF. CDR3 bases: TGTGCCAGCAGTTTATTACAGGGGGCCTACAATGAGCAGTTCTTC.

As to this clone: At one end, the junction sequence differs from germline, possibly due to a read error. The V gene is TRBV7-6, the J gene TRBJ2-7, with 10 bases matching TRBD1. The CDR3 runs 14 residues. The germline V gene has CDR1 SGHVS and CDR2 FNYEAQ. CDR3 nucleotides: TGTGCCAGCAGCCTGAGACAGGGGGCCTATGAGCAGTACTTC. Translated: CASSLRQGAYEQYF. The whole variable domain, filled in from reference TRBV7-6 and TRBJ2-7, reads GAGVSQSPRYKVTKRGQDVALRCDPISGHVSLYWYRQALGQGPEFLTYFNYEAQQDKSGLPNDRFSAERPEGSISTLTIQRTEQRDSAMYRCASSLRQGAYEQYFGPGTRLTVT.

The V and J genes are TRBV5-1 and TRBJ2-5; D could derive from TRBD1 or TRBD2 (5 bases each). This CDR3 has 16 amino acids. CDR1 SGHRS and CDR2 YFSETQ come from the germline V gene. V lost 2 bases, J lost 5 bases, and 19 bases lay in between. The CDR3 region is CASSFDGTGFEETQYF. CDR3 nucleotides: TGCGCCAGCAGCTTTGATGGGACCGGGTTTGAGGAGACCCAGTACTTC.

A single count supports this clone. The chain uses TRBV7-9 and TRBJ1-2; D is unclear. Germline V CDR1 and CDR2: SEHNR, FQNEAQ (reference sequence). V lost 1 base to trimming and J lost 7 bases, with 16 bases between them. This CDR3 has 15 amino acids. CDR3: CASSLVAGSHGGYTF. DNA for the CDR3: TGTGCCAGCAGCTTAGTAGCCGGGTCTCATGGTGGCTACACCTTC.

The genes are TRBV29-1 and TRBJ1-1; a weak D match, TRBD1 (6 bases). Trimming removed 6 bases from V and 1 base from J, with 12 bases in between. Germline CDR1 SQVTM, CDR2 ANQGSEA. This CDR3 spans 13 amino acids. The CDR3, as DNA: TGCAGCGTGGACAGACAACAGAACACTGAAGCTTTCTTT. As protein: CSVDRQQNTEAFF.

This CDR3 reads CASSRGLAGNNEQFF. The CDR3 nucleotides read TGTGCCAGCAGCCGGGGACTAGCGGGGAACAATGAGCAGTTCTTC. The rearrangement links TRBV6-6 to TRBJ2-1, with 13 bases fitting TRBD2. CDR1 is MNHNY and CDR2 is SVGAGI in the germline V gene (reference sequence). This CDR3 spans 15 amino acids. V was clipped by 6 bases and J by 5 bases; unmatched bases: 4.

This chain joins TRBV5-6 and TRBJ2-1; D is ambiguous. Germline CDR1 and CDR2: SGHDT and YYEEEE. The CDR3 is 13 residues long. V was clipped by 5 bases and J by 5 bases, with 11 bases between them. The CDR3 coding sequence is TGTGCCAGCAGTCCCATGACAAACAATGAGCAGTTCTTC. As protein: CASSPMTNNEQFF.

The chain joins TRBV4-1 to TRBJ2-1, with TRBD2 matching 10 bases. The CDR3 is 18 residues long. Per the germline V gene, CDR1 is MGHRA and CDR2 is YSYEKL. With V trimmed by 0 bases and J by 9 bases, 14 bases remained unmatched. CDR3 sequence reads: CASSQDPAGGTYLGEQFF. The CDR3 coding sequence is TGCGCCAGCAGCCAAGACCCAGCGGGAGGGACGTATCTCGGTGAGCAGTTCTTC.

The chain links TRBV11-3 to TRBJ2-3; D remains ambiguous. The length of the CDR3 is 13 residues. With 0 bases removed from V and 8 bases from J, the gap between germline ends came to 9 bases. Germline CDR1 reads SGHNT; CDR2 reads YENEEA. The CDR3 spells CASSLDLMGTQYF. The CDR3 region has the DNA TGTGCCAGCAGCTTAGATCTTATGGGTACGCAGTATTTT.

V and J are TRBV19 and TRBJ2-2; no definite D call. Per the germline V gene, CDR1 is LNHDA and CDR2 is SQIVND (reference sequence). V was trimmed by 1 base and J by 4 bases, leaving 7 bases between them. The CDR3 is made up of 14 amino acids. CDR3 in DNA: TGTGCCAGTAGTATAGCTGAGATCACCGGGGAGCTGTTTTTT. Translating gives CASSIAEITGELFF.

The chain has TRBV10-1 and TRBJ2-7; 12 bases agree with TRBD2. The CDR3 spans 17 residues. The V segment lost 2 bases and the J segment 5 bases; nucleotides outside the gene matches: 10. Germline V gene sequence: CDR1 WNHNN, CDR2 SYGVQD (reference sequence). The DNA of the CDR3 is TGCGCCAGCAGTGAGCGCAAGGGACTAGCGGGCCTAAACGAGCAGTACTTC. Its translation is CASSERKGLAGLNEQYF.

The rearrangement uses TRBV5-1 and TRBJ2-6; 12 positions match TRBD2. Germline trimming cut 0 bases from V and 0 bases from J; bases unmatched to any gene: 13. The CDR3 consists of 22 residues. Germline CDR1 is SGHRS and CDR2 is YFSETQ. The CDR3 nucleotides read TGCGCCAGCAGCTTGGCGCCACTAGCGGGAGGAACCGAGCTCTCTGGGGCCAACGTCCTGACTTTC. It specifies CASSLAPLAGGTELSGANVLTF.

The chain has TRBV28 and TRBJ2-1, with 9 bases matching TRBD1. V gave up 7 bases and J gave up 7 bases; unmatched junction bases: 14. The CDR3 is made up of 16 amino acids. Germline V gives CDR1 MDHEN, CDR2 SYDVKM. This CDR3 is CASITGGLFKVNEQFF. CDR3 DNA: TGTGCCAGCATCACAGGGGGCTTGTTCAAAGTTAATGAGCAGTTCTTC.

The chain recombines TRBV5-5 with TRBJ1-3; TRBD1 matches at 9 bases. The CDR3 is 19 amino acids. CDR1 and CDR2 (germline): SGHKS, YYEKEE (reference sequence). J was trimmed by 0 bases and V by 3 bases; bases with no gene match: 13. CDR3 DNA: TGTGCCAGCAGCTCCTTATTCCGGGACAGGGTGGTCTCTGGAAACACCATATATTTT. Its translation is CASSSLFRDRVVSGNTIYF.

The chain is built from TRBV7-2 and TRBJ2-2; D uncertain. The V end was cut by 5 bases, the J end by 1 base, with 11 bases between. Germline lookup yields CDR1 SGHTA and CDR2 FQGNSA. The CDR3 contains 15 residues. CDR3: CASSPKVGNTGELFF. DNA for the CDR3: TGTGCCAGCAGCCCGAAAGTGGGGAACACCGGGGAGCTGTTTTTT.

This chain uses TRBV10-1 with TRBJ2-1; D is perhaps TRBD2 (6 bases). This CDR3 contains 15 residues. Trimming cost V 7 bases and J 4 bases, with 17 bases left between them. Germline V gene sequence: CDR1 WNHNN, CDR2 SYGVQD (reference sequence). CDR3 sequence: CASMENGGEYNEQFF. CDR3 coding DNA: TGCGCCAGCATGGAGAATGGCGGGGAATACAATGAGCAGTTCTTC.

The V gene is TRBV4-3, the J gene TRBJ2-7; D is uncertain. Germline loops: CDR1 LGHNA, CDR2 YSLEER. Trimming removed 1 base from V and 0 bases from J, with 10 bases in between. This CDR3 region has 15 residues. The CDR3 DNA is TGCGCCAGCAGCCAAGTTGTCGGGCCCTCCTACGAGCAGTACTTC. Its translation is CASSQVVGPSYEQYF.

The chain employs TRBV27 and TRBJ1-4; D perhaps matches TRBD1 (6 bases). From germline, CDR1 is MNHEY and CDR2 SMNVEV (reference sequence). The CDR3 is 13 amino acids. V shed 4 bases and J shed 10 bases, with 13 bases lying between them. DNA for the CDR3: TGTGCCAGCAGTTACAGGGAAGGCGGAAAACTGTTTTTT. As protein: CASSYREGGKLFF.

This chain uses TRBV6-6 with TRBJ1-5; D not certain. The V end was cut by 4 bases, the J end by 3 bases, with 16 bases between. Germline V gives CDR1 MNHNY, CDR2 SVGAGI (reference sequence). This CDR3 has 16 amino acids. This CDR3 reads CASSFSPGMYNQPQHF. The CDR3 DNA is TGTGCCAGCAGTTTTAGCCCGGGAATGTACAATCAGCCCCAGCATTTT.

This clone has only a few counts. The V and J genes are TRBV30 and TRBJ2-5, with 7 bases that match TRBD1. Germline V lookup: CDR1 GTSNPN, CDR2 SVGIG (reference sequence). This CDR3 contains 11 residues. V lost 8 bases, J lost 3 bases, and 3 bases stayed unmatched. This CDR3 is CALTGEETQYF. The CDR3 DNA follows: TGTGCCCTCACAGGGGAAGAGACCCAGTACTTC.

In its sample, this clone is medium-sized. The chain is built from TRBV18 and TRBJ1-1; the D is unclear. The ends were cut back, 2 bases at V and 4 bases at J, with 14 bases in the middle. The CDR3 contains 15 residues. Germline V gives CDR1 KGHSH, CDR2 LQKENI. CDR3 loop: CASSPNEGGGTEAFF. CDR3 nucleotide sequence: TGTGCCAGCTCACCAAATGAGGGCGGAGGCACTGAAGCTTTCTTT.

This clone was recorded once. The V and J genes are TRBV9 and TRBJ2-2, with TRBD2 matching over 9 bases. Per germline, CDR1 SGDLS and CDR2 YYNGEE. V shed 2 bases, J shed 3 bases, and the junction held 11 bases outside the gene matches. This CDR3 spans 18 amino acids. The CDR3 loop is CASSVSLAGPGYTGELFF. The CDR3 region has the DNA TGTGCCAGCAGCGTTTCCCTAGCGGGGCCCGGGTACACCGGGGAGCTGTTTTTT.

The chain uses TRBV18 and TRBJ2-2; 8 bases are a match to TRBD1. CDR1 KGHSH and CDR2 LQKENI come from the germline V gene. V dropped 3 bases and J dropped 7; count of bases not matched to a gene: 10. The CDR3 extends over 16 amino acids. CDR3 residues: CASSPPGGAFGGELFF. CDR3 DNA sequence: TGTGCCAGCTCACCCCCAGGGGGCGCATTCGGCGGGGAGCTGTTTTTT.

The chain combines TRBV10-3 with TRBJ2-5; D remains unclear. The germline gives CDR1 ENHRY, CDR2 SYGVKD. This CDR3 contains 15 residues. V was pared by 6 bases and J by 4 bases, with 18 bases between. Written as DNA, the CDR3 is TGTGCCATCAGCGACTCCACAAGTGGCGGAGAGACCCAGTACTTC. This translates into CAISDSTSGGETQYF.

The chain is built from TRBV9 and TRBJ1-3; a possible D gene is TRBD1 (6 bases). CDR3 length: 15 residues. V shed 0 bases and J shed 0 bases, with 7 bases lying between them. The V gene's germline CDR1 is SGDLS and CDR2 YYNGEE. In DNA form, the CDR3 reads TGTGCCAGCAGCGTAGGGACAGCCTCTGGAAACACCATATATTTT. This sequence encodes CASSVGTASGNTIYF.

The V call is TRBV6-4, the J call TRBJ2-1, with 9 bases fitting TRBD1. The CDR3 contains 16 residues. V shed 4 bases and J 4 bases; nucleotides not matched to a gene: 8. Per germline, CDR1 MRHNA and CDR2 SNTAGT. The CDR3 DNA reads as TGTGCCAGCAGTGGAAGCACGGGACAGGGTTACAATGAGCAGTTCTTC. Translation: CASSGSTGQGYNEQFF.

This chain links TRBV25-1 with TRBJ1-4; D gene uncertain. CDR3 length: 11 residues. Germline assignment: CDR1 MGHDK and CDR2 SYGVNS. V dropped 6 bases and J dropped 5 bases, with 4 bases sitting between them. The DNA for the CDR3 is TGTGCCAGCAGCATAAATGAAAAACTGTTTTTT. Protein product: CASSINEKLFF.

The chain uses TRBV27 and TRBJ2-3; 7 positions agree with TRBD2. With V trimmed by 0 bases and J by 4 bases, 13 bases remained unmatched. This CDR3 is built from 18 residues. Germline CDR1 is MNHEY and CDR2 is SMNVEV (reference sequence). The CDR3 coding sequence is TGTGCCAGCAGTTTATCTTGGGAGGGCCACCGTGACGCAGATACGCAGTATTTT. It is translated as CASSLSWEGHRDADTQYF.

The chain employs TRBV7-2 and TRBJ2-5, with 9 positions matching TRBD2. Germline CDR1 and CDR2: SGHTA and FQGNSA. This CDR3 has 15 residues. V lost 5 bases to trimming and J lost 2 bases; unmatched junction nucleotides: 6. CDR3 loop: CASSVAGGAQETQYF. The CDR3 DNA sequence: TGTGCCAGCAGCGTGGCGGGAGGGGCTCAAGAGACCCAGTACTTC.